The present entry profiles one TCR beta chain with its context. Method: immunoSEQ multiplex PCR; TCRdb's copy keeps in-frame clones and lacks some. The sample consists of 92,000 or so clones, around 91% of them appearing once. The V end was cut by 7 bases, the J end by 8 bases, with 14 bases between. The CDR3 is made up of 12 amino acids. The source of the sample is a study of T cell responses to AZD1222 COVID-19 vaccine. This clonotype originated in an adult who received the AZD1222 COVID-19 vaccine. The chain combines TRBV12-3 or TRBV12-4 with TRBJ1-1; D is unresolved. The sample was peripheral blood, taken 28 days after the second AZD1222 dose. CDR3 region: CASNFREREAFF. The CDR3 DNA sequence: TGTGCCAGCAACTTCCGGGAACGGGAAGCTTTCTTT.